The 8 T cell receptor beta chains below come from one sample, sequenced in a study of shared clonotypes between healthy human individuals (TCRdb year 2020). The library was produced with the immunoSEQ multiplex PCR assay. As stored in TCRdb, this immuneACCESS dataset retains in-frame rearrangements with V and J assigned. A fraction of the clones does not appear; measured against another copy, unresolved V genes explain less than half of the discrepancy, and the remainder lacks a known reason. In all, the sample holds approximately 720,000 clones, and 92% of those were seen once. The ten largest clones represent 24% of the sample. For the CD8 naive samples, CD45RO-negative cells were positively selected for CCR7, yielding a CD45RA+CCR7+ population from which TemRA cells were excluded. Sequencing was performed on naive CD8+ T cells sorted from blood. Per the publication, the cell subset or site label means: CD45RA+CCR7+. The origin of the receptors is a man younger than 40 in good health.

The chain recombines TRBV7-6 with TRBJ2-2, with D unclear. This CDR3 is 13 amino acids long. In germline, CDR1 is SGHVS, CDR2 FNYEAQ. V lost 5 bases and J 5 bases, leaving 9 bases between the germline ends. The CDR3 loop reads CASSVDVTGELFF. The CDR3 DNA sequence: TGTGCCAGCAGCGTAGACGTAACCGGGGAGCTGTTTTTT. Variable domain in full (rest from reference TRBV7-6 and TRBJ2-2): GAGVSQSPRYKVTKRGQDVALRCDPISGHVSLYWYRQALGQGPEFLTYFNYEAQQDKSGLPNDRFSAERPEGSISTLTIQRTEQRDSAMYRCASSVDVTGELFFGEGSRLTVL.

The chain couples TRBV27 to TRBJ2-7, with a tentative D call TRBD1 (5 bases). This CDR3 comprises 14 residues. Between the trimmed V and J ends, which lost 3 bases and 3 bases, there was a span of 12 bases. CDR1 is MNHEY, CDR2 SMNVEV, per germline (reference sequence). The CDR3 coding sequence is TGTGCCAGCAGTTTCGGACGACAGAACTACGAGCAGTACTTC. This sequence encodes CASSFGRQNYEQYF.

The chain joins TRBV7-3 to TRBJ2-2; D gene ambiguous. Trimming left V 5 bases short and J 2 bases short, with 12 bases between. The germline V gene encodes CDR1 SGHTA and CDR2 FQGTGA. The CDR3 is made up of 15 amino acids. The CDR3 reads CASSPAYRNTGELFF. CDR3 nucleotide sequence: TGTGCCAGCAGCCCTGCTTACAGAAACACCGGGGAGCTGTTTTTT.

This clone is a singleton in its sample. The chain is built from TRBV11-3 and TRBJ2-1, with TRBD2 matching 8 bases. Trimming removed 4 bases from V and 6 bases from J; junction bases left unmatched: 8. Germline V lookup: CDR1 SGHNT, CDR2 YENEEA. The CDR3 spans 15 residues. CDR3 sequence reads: CASSSGAGVVNEQFF. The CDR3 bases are TGTGCCAGCAGCTCCGGAGCGGGAGTGGTCAATGAGCAGTTCTTC.

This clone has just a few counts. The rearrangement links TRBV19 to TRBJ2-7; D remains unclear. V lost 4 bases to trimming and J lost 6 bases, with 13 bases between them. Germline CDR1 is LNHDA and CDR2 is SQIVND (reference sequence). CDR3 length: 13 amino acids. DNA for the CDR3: TGTGCCAGTAGTAGTGGACCCAGGTCCGAGCAGTACTTC. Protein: CASSSGPRSEQYF.

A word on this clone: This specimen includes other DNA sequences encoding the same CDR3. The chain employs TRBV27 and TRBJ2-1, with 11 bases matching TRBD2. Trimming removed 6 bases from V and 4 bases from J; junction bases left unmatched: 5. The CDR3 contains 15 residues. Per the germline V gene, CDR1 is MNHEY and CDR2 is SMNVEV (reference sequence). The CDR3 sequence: CASSLTSGRYNEQFF. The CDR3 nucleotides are TGTGCCAGCAGCCTTACTAGCGGGAGATACAATGAGCAGTTCTTC.

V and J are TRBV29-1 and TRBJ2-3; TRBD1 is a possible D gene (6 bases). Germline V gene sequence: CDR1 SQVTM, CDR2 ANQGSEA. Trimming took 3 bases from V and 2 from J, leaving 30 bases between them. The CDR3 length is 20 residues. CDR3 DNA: TGCAGCGTTGACCACAACCCGGCCCGACAGGCCCTTATGATCACAGATACGCAGTATTTT. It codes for CSVDHNPARQALMITDTQYF.

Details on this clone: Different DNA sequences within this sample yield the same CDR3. The CDR3 loop reads CSVAGTSYEQYF. The CDR3 DNA sequence: TGCAGCGTTGCAGGGACTAGCTACGAGCAGTACTTC. The chain joins TRBV29-1 to TRBJ2-7, with TRBD2 matching 8 bases. Germline V lookup: CDR1 SQVTM, CDR2 ANQGSEA. V shed 4 bases and J 3 bases; nucleotides not matched to a gene: 2. CDR3 length: 12 residues.